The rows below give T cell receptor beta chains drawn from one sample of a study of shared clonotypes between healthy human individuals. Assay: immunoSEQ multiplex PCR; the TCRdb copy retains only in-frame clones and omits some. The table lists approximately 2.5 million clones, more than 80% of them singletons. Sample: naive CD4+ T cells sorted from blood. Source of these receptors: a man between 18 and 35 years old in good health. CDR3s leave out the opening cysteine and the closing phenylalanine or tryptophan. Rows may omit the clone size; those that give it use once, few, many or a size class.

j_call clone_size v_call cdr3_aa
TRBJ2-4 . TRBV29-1 SVWGLAKNIQY
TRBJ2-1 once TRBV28 ASSLWTSGGYSYNEQF
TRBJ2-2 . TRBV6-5 ASSRQPRDTGELF
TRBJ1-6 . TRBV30 AWGVQNSPLH
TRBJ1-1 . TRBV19 ASSATMGKNTEAF
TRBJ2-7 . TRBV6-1 ASSESRTSSYEQY
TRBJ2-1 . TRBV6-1 ASRVGGSSYNEQF
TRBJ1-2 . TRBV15 ATSTSSGYGYT
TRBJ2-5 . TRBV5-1 ASSLEGRETQY
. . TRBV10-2 ASSESGTARGEQY
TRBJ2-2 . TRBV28 ASSLTGNTGELF
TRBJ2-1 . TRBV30 AWSALRESNEQF
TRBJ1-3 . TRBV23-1 ASSPSAVKGNTIY
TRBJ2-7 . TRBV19 ASSPQGGPYEQY
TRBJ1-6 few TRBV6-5 ASSYSNPNSPLH
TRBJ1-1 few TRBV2 ASSVPTEAF
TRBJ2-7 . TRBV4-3 ASSQRDRAYEQY
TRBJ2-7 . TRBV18 ASSPGTGYYEQY
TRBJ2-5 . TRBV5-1 ASSFKGETQY
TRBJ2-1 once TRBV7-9 ASSLVGEYEQF
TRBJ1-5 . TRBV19 ASRVRGGDQPQH
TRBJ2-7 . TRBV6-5 ASSTGTSGTYEQY
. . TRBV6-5 ASRRDRDSYEQY
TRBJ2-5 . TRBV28 ASSLLYQETQY
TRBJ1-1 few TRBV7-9 ASSLGTGMNTEAF
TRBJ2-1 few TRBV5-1 ASSLGSYNEQF
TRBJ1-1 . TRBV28 ASRDTLNTEAF
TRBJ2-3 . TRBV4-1 ASSQRLGGADTQY
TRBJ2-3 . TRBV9 ASSVGGTSGLV
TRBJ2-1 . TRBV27 ASRGGTFNEQF
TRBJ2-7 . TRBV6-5 ASSYWGQTYEQY
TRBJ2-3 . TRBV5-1 ASSWTVAGGTDTQY